This T cell receptor (beta chain) was recorded in a study of blood T cell repertoires in COVID-19. Study as a whole: Material from acute and convalescent COVID-19 was sourced from the United States, Italy and Spain.

Profiled with immunoSEQ multiplex PCR; TCRdb holds only in-frame clones, not every one. The sample has 300,000 to 400,000 clones, roughly 87% seen once. This clone was seen a handful of times. The germline CDR1 and CDR2 sequences are SGHAT and FQNNGV. J gave up 5 bases and V 5 bases, and 8 bases lay outside the gene matches. The CDR3 length is 17 residues. The origin of this receptor is a woman younger than 45 who had recovered from COVID-19. Sequencing input: PBMCs or T cells enriched from blood (not recorded which). This sequence joins TRBV11-2 and TRBJ2-5, with 16 nucleotides matching TRBD2. Here the CDR3 reads CASSTGTSGGALETQYF. CDR3 DNA: TGTGCCAGCAGCACCGGGACTAGCGGGGGGGCGTTGGAGACCCAGTACTTC. The full variable domain, rest sourced from reference TRBV11-2 and TRBJ2-5, is EAGVAQSPRYKIIEKRQSVAFWCNPISGHATLYWYQQILGQGPKLLIQFQNNGVVDDSQLPKDRFSAERLKGVDSTLKIQPAKLEDSAVYLCASSTGTSGGALETQYFGPGTRLLVL.